This note documents a single TCR beta chain sequence. Its antigen is currently unknown. Profiled with immunoSEQ multiplex PCR; TCRdb holds only in-frame clones, not every one. The sample includes 99,000 or so clones, 90% to 95% of them seen just once. The data are from a study of OX40 agonist ivuxolimab in advanced cancers. Regarding the study as a whole: Several nonresponders also turned out to have low normalized T-cell clonal expansion. No antigen was identified for the clonally expanded peripheral T cells. CD8+ T cells (on average) carried more expanded clones than CD4+ T cells.

Sequenced here: CD4+ or CD8+ T cells sorted from blood, sampled in a trial of the OX40 agonist ivuxolimab. The TCR comes from an adult with an advanced solid tumor such as melanoma, head and neck, liver or kidney cancer.

The CDR3 DNA is TGTGCCAGCAGCAATACGGGGAACTATGGCTACACCTTC. Translating it yields CASSNTGNYGYTF. The rearrangement uses TRBV2 and TRBJ1-2; D not resolved. The germline CDR1 and CDR2 sequences are SNHLY and FYNNEI. The CDR3 totals 13 residues. The V end lost 6 bases, the J end lost 2 bases, and 10 bases lay between the germline ends.